What follows are 32 T cell receptor beta chains derived from one specimen sequenced in a study of immune evolution from preneoplasia to lung adenocarcinoma. Sequencing used immunoSEQ multiplex PCR; TCRdb keeps in-frame clones, though not all of them. The data contain approximately 4,000 clones, 70% to 90% of them singletons. The material sequenced was FFPE minimally invasive lung adenocarcinoma tissue. The origin of the receptors is an older donor with lung adenocarcinoma.

The rearrangement uses TRBV4-3 and TRBJ1-2; D unclear. Trimming removed 0 bases at V and 4 bases at J, with 12 bases between. Per germline, CDR1 LGHNA and CDR2 YSLEER. The CDR3 is 15 residues long. The CDR3 DNA is TGCGCCAGCAGCCAAGATATAACCGAGCGCTATGGCTACACCTTC. This codes for CASSQDITERYGYTF.

The V gene is TRBV30, the J gene TRBJ2-3; 10 nucleotides align to TRBD2. The germline V gene has CDR1 GTSNPN and CDR2 SVGIG (reference sequence). V dropped 2 bases and J dropped 6; count of bases not matched to a gene: 11. This CDR3 comprises 16 residues. The CDR3, as DNA: TGTGCCTGGAGTACCGACGCTAGCGGGAGACGTGATACGCAGTATTTT. The encoded protein is CAWSTDASGRRDTQYF. Drawing the rest from reference TRBV30 and TRBJ2-3, the complete variable domain is SQTIHQWPATLVQPVGSPLSLECTVEGTSNPNLYWYRQAAGRGLQLLFYSVGIGQISSEVPQNLSASRPQDRQFILSSKKLLLSDSGFYLCAWSTDASGRRDTQYFGPGTRLTVL.

The chain joins TRBV7-8 to TRBJ2-1; no definite D call. Trimming removed 5 bases at V and 4 bases at J, with 12 bases between. Germline CDR1 and CDR2: SGHVS and FQNEAQ. The CDR3 has 14 residues. The CDR3 reads CASSPRGQYNEQFF. The CDR3 DNA sequence: TGTGCCAGCAGCCCTAGAGGTCAGTACAATGAGCAGTTCTTC.

The chain links TRBV7-8 to TRBJ1-1; D gene uncertain. V was trimmed by 8 bases and J by 5 bases, leaving 6 bases between them. The germline CDR1 and CDR2 sequences are SGHVS and FQNEAQ. The CDR3 extends over 10 amino acids. CDR3 sequence: CASGETEAFF. In DNA, the CDR3 is TGTGCCAGCGGGGAGACTGAAGCTTTCTTT.

The genes are TRBV14 and TRBJ2-7; a weak D match, TRBD1 (5 bases). Trimming left V 1 base short and J 12 bases short, with 7 bases between. The length of the CDR3 is 10 residues. From germline, CDR1 is SGHDN and CDR2 FVKESK. CDR3 amino acids: CASSQAQGYF. Here the CDR3 DNA reads TGTGCCAGCAGCCAAGCCCAGGGGTACTTC.

This clone came up a few times. The chain is built from TRBV6-5 and TRBJ2-1, with TRBD2 matching over 8 bases. Germline V gives CDR1 MNHEY, CDR2 SVGAGI. This CDR3 is built from 16 residues. V trimming: 4 bases; J trimming: 9 bases; junction bases outside the gene matches: 14. The CDR3, as DNA: TGTGCCAGCAGTTCTAAAGGGACTAGGGGCAGAGGTGAGCAGTTCTTC. Its translation: CASSSKGTRGRGEQFF.

V gene TRBV30 combines with J gene TRBJ1-2; D uncertain. V lost 0 bases and J lost 0, with 35 bases in between. CDR3 length equals 23 residues. CDR1 and CDR2 from the germline V gene are GTSNPN and SVGIG (reference sequence). The CDR3 loop is CAWSVLGLRYPTDPLRPNYGYTF. The CDR3 nucleotides are TGTGCCTGGAGTGTACTAGGCCTCCGGTACCCTACCGACCCCTTGCGTCCTAACTATGGCTACACCTTC.

The J gene is TRBJ2-7, the V gene TRBV7-2, with 8 bases matching TRBD2. From germline, CDR1 is SGHTA and CDR2 FQGNSA. The junction had 7 bases not matched to a gene; V was cut back by 1 base and J by 2 bases. This CDR3 is built from 16 residues. The CDR3 region is CASSLVAAGGTYEQYF. The CDR3 DNA follows: TGTGCCAGCAGCTTAGTGGCCGCGGGGGGAACCTACGAGCAGTACTTC. Looking up the rest from reference TRBV7-2 and TRBJ2-7 gives the full variable domain: GAGVSQSPSNKVTEKGKDVELRCDPISGHTALYWYRQSLGQGLEFLIYFQGNSAPDKSGLPSDRFSAERTGGSVSTLTIQRTQQEDSAVYLCASSLVAAGGTYEQYFGPGTRLTVT.

The V gene is TRBV5-1, the J gene TRBJ1-2, with TRBD1 identical over 12 bases. The germline V gene encodes CDR1 SGHRS and CDR2 YFSETQ. The CDR3 contains 14 residues. J gave up 8 bases and V 4 bases, and 6 bases lay outside the gene matches. This CDR3 is CASSARDRGQGYTF. In nucleotides, the CDR3 is TGCGCCAGCAGCGCCCGGGACAGGGGGCAAGGCTACACCTTC.

The chain has TRBV4-2 and TRBJ2-3; 7 nucleotides agree with TRBD1. J was trimmed by 5 bases and V by 7 bases; bases with no gene match: 12. The CDR3 runs to 15 residues. The germline gives CDR1 LGHNA, CDR2 YNFKEQ. The CDR3 DNA sequence: TGTGCCAGCAAGGGGGCTGGGGCTGCTATAGATACGCAGTATTTT. Encoded protein: CASKGAGAAIDTQYF.

This rearrangement joins TRBV12-5 to TRBJ1-3; the D is unclear. V lost 5 bases and J lost 0, with 8 bases in between. CDR3 length: 14 amino acids. Germline assignment: CDR1 LGHNT and CDR2 FRNRAP. The CDR3 bases are TGTGCTAGTGGTCCACTGGGCTCTGGAAACACCATATATTTT. It codes for CASGPLGSGNTIYF.

The genes are TRBV9 and TRBJ2-1; perhaps D is TRBD1 or TRBD2 (5 bases each). The CDR3 length is 15 residues. Germline V gene data show CDR1 as SGDLS and CDR2 as YYNGEE. Trimming pared 3 bases from V and 2 bases from J, leaving 12 bases between. The DNA of the CDR3 is TGTGCCAGCAGCGCCTACGGGGCTGCCTACAATGAGCAGTTCTTC. This translates into CASSAYGAAYNEQFF.

The chain employs TRBV10-3 and TRBJ2-5, with TRBD2 matching 8 bases. V was clipped by 7 bases and J by 5 bases; unmatched bases: 9. Germline CDR1 ENHRY, CDR2 SYGVKD. CDR3 length: 14 amino acids. The CDR3 coding sequence is TGTGCCATCACCCGCGGGGGGAATCAGGAGACCCAGTACTTC. It yields the protein CAITRGGNQETQYF.

The chain couples TRBV30 to TRBJ1-1; no clear D. The CDR3 spans 13 residues. CDR1 is GTSNPN and CDR2 is SVGIG in the germline V gene (reference sequence). Trimming removed 0 bases at V and 0 bases at J, with 5 bases between. This chain's CDR3 is CAWSVSLNTEAFF. The DNA for the CDR3 is TGTGCCTGGAGTGTTAGCTTGAACACTGAAGCTTTCTTT.

CDR3 bases: TGTGCCAGCAGTCGCGATACAGGGTACAATGAGCAGTTCTTC. Protein product: CASSRDTGYNEQFF. J is TRBJ2-1 and V is TRBV6-5; possibly TRBD1 for D (6 bases). CDR3 length equals 14 residues. Germline CDR1 reads MNHEY; CDR2 reads SVGAGI. Trimming pared 5 bases from V and 4 bases from J, leaving 12 bases between.

The chain combines TRBV10-1 with TRBJ1-1, with D unclear. Germline V gene sequence: CDR1 WNHNN, CDR2 SYGVQD (reference sequence). The CDR3 totals 12 residues. Trimming took 3 bases from V and 10 from J, leaving 12 bases between them. CDR3 loop: CASSDGGLAAFF. The CDR3 bases are TGCGCCAGCAGTGACGGCGGACTTGCAGCTTTCTTT.

V is TRBV19 and J is TRBJ2-6, with D possibly being TRBD1 (5 bases). V lost 5 bases, J lost 5 bases, and 22 bases lay in between. Germline V gene lookup returns CDR1 LNHDA and CDR2 SQIVND (reference sequence). The CDR3 sequence is 18 residues long. CDR3 sequence reads: CASSLSRTNHSRANVLTF. The CDR3 DNA is TGTGCCAGTAGTCTCTCAAGGACAAATCACAGTCGGGCCAACGTCCTGACTTTC.

This rearrangement joins TRBV5-4 to TRBJ2-3, with D perhaps matching TRBD2 (5 bases). Germline CDR1 SGHNT, CDR2 YYREEE (reference sequence). CDR3 length: 15 amino acids. Deletions cut 1 base from V and 6 bases from J, with 15 bases between. CDR3 nucleotides: TGTGCCAGCAGCTTGAAGGTGGGAGTATCCGATACGCAGTATTTT. This encodes CASSLKVGVSDTQYF.

This clone was observed a single time. The rearrangement links TRBV30 to TRBJ2-7; 8 bases are shared with TRBD1. In germline, CDR1 is GTSNPN, CDR2 SVGIG (reference sequence). The CDR3 spans 15 residues. V was clipped by 0 bases and J by 2 bases; unmatched bases: 6. This CDR3 is CAWSVKTGAPYEQYF. The CDR3, as DNA: TGTGCCTGGAGTGTGAAGACAGGGGCCCCCTACGAGCAGTACTTC.

The chain carries TRBV19 and TRBJ1-4, with 8 bases lining up with TRBD1. Germline CDR1 and CDR2: LNHDA and SQIVND (reference sequence). Trimming at V came to 6 bases and at J to 8 bases, leaving 8 bases not matched to a gene. This CDR3 spans 14 amino acids. CDR3 bases: TGTGCCAGTAGCCCCAGGGGGCAGGGGGAAAAACTGTTTTTT. Its protein is CASSPRGQGEKLFF.

This clone was seen just once. The rearrangement joins TRBV28 to TRBJ1-2, with D uncertain. The CDR3 is 12 amino acids. V was clipped by 2 bases and J by 2 bases, with 3 bases between them. Germline CDR1 reads MDHEN; CDR2 reads SYDVKM. The CDR3 sequence: CASSLGNYGYTF. The CDR3 region has the DNA TGTGCCAGCAGTTTAGGCAACTATGGCTACACCTTC.

The chain combines TRBV9 with TRBJ1-1; D gene ambiguous. With 0 bases removed from V and 0 bases from J, the gap between germline ends came to 9 bases. In germline, CDR1 is SGDLS, CDR2 YYNGEE. This CDR3 contains 15 residues. The CDR3 region is CASSVGLGLNTEAFF. CDR3 nucleotide sequence: TGTGCCAGCAGCGTAGGTCTAGGGCTGAACACTGAAGCTTTCTTT.

The V call is TRBV27, the J call TRBJ2-7; possibly TRBD2 for D (5 bases). Germline CDR1 is MNHEY and CDR2 is SMNVEV (reference sequence). CDR3 length: 12 amino acids. The V and J ends lost 2 bases and 3 bases respectively, with 5 bases between them. CDR3 bases: TGTGCCAGCAGTTTAGGAGGCTACGAGCAGTACTTC. Its translation is CASSLGGYEQYF.

The rearrangement joins TRBV7-9 to TRBJ2-5, with 9 nucleotides matching TRBD2. Germline V gene data show CDR1 as SEHNR and CDR2 as FQNEAQ (reference sequence). The CDR3 extends over 15 amino acids. The junction had 7 bases not matched to a gene; V was cut back by 6 bases and J by 2 bases. Here the CDR3 DNA reads TGTGCCAGCAGTCCGACTAGCGGACTACAAGAGACCCAGTACTTC. It encodes CASSPTSGLQETQYF.

This clone was detected a few times. The chain uses TRBV29-1 and TRBJ1-1; D remains unclear. The V end lost 7 bases, the J end lost 2 bases, and 11 bases lay between the germline ends. This CDR3 has 12 amino acids. Germline CDR1 is SQVTM and CDR2 is ANQGSEA. The CDR3 loop reads CSARGFNTEAFF. In DNA, the CDR3 is TGCAGCGCTCGAGGATTTAACACTGAAGCTTTCTTT.

This chain uses TRBV7-9 with TRBJ1-2, with no clear D. V lost 0 bases to trimming and J lost 6 bases, with 14 bases between them. Per germline, CDR1 SEHNR and CDR2 FQNEAQ (reference sequence). The CDR3 is made up of 15 amino acids. The CDR3 nucleotides are TGTGCCAGCAGCTTAGCGCAAGAGGGTTCTCATGGCTACACCTTC. It encodes CASSLAQEGSHGYTF. Drawing the rest from reference TRBV7-9 and TRBJ1-2, the complete variable domain is DTGVSQNPRHKITKRGQNVTFRCDPISEHNRLYWYRQTLGQGPEFLTYFQNEAQLEKSRLLSDRFSAERPKGSFSTLEIQRTEQGDSAMYLCASSLAQEGSHGYTFGSGTRLTVV.

The V gene is TRBV7-2, the J gene TRBJ2-5, with TRBD2 as a possible D gene (5 bases). The CDR3 has 14 residues. V was trimmed by 5 bases and J by 2 bases, leaving 12 bases between them. The germline V gene has CDR1 SGHTA and CDR2 FQGNSA. CDR3 coding DNA: TGTGCCAGCAGCCGGAGTGGACTGCAAGAGACCCAGTACTTC. Translated, it gives CASSRSGLQETQYF. Combining the CDR3 with reference TRBV7-2 and TRBJ2-5 gives the whole variable domain GAGVSQSPSNKVTEKGKDVELRCDPISGHTALYWYRQSLGQGLEFLIYFQGNSAPDKSGLPSDRFSAERTGGSVSTLTIQRTQQEDSAVYLCASSRSGLQETQYFGPGTRLLVL.

The chain combines TRBV2 with TRBJ2-7; TRBD1 might be the D (5 bases). V was pared by 7 bases and J by 3 bases, with 10 bases between. The CDR3 has 12 residues. Germline assignment: CDR1 SNHLY and CDR2 FYNNEI. The CDR3 nucleotides are TGTGCCAGCAACCCCGACAGCTACGAGCAGTACTTC. It encodes CASNPDSYEQYF.

V gene TRBV10-1 combines with J gene TRBJ2-7; 8 bases line up with TRBD1. The CDR3 loop spans 13 amino acids. Germline V lookup: CDR1 WNHNN, CDR2 SYGVQD (reference sequence). The trim removed 3 bases at V and 6 bases at J, leaving 4 bases unmatched. In DNA form, the CDR3 reads TGCGCCAGCAGTGACAGGGGGCGTCCCGAGCAGTACTTC. It encodes CASSDRGRPEQYF.

V gene TRBV7-2 combines with J gene TRBJ2-7, with 9 bases matching TRBD2. Germline CDR1 is SGHTA and CDR2 is FQGNSA. CDR3 length equals 16 residues. Trimming cost V 5 bases and J 4 bases; bases outside gene matches: 12. The CDR3 DNA sequence: TGTGCCAGCAGCCCTTCCCAGACTAGCGGCGATTACGAGCAGTACTTC. Amino acids: CASSPSQTSGDYEQYF.

This clone was observed a few times. The chain is built from TRBV27 and TRBJ1-5; D is undetermined. CDR1 and CDR2 from the germline V gene are MNHEY and SMNVEV (reference sequence). V lost 5 bases, J lost 6 bases, and 20 bases lay in between. The CDR3 consists of 16 residues. The DNA of the CDR3 is TGTGCCAGCAGTCCCACCCGAGCTGGTAGTAGTCAGCCCCAGCATTTT. As protein: CASSPTRAGSSQPQHF.

The count of this clone is one. The chain links TRBV5-1 to TRBJ2-3, with D unclear. The germline V gene encodes CDR1 SGHRS and CDR2 YFSETQ. V shed 0 bases and J shed 2 bases, with 4 bases lying between them. CDR3 size: 13 residues. CDR3 protein: CASSLGPTDTQYF. In nucleotides, the CDR3 is TGCGCCAGCAGCTTGGGACCCACAGATACGCAGTATTTT.